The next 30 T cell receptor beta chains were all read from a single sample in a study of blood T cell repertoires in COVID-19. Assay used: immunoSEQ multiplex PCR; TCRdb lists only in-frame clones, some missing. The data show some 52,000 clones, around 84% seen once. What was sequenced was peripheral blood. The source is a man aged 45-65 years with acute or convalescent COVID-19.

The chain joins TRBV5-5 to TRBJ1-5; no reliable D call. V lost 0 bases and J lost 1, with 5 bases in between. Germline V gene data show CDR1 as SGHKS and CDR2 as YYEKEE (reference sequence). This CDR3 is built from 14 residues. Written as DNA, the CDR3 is TGTGCCAGCAGCTTGGTCAGGAGCAATCAGCCCCAGCATTTT. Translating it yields CASSLVRSNQPQHF.

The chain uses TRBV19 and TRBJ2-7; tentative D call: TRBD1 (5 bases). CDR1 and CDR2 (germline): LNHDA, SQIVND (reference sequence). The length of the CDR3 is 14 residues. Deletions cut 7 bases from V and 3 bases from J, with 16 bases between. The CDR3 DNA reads TGTGCCAGTACCGATAGGTGGGGCAACTACGAGCAGTACTTC. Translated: CASTDRWGNYEQYF.

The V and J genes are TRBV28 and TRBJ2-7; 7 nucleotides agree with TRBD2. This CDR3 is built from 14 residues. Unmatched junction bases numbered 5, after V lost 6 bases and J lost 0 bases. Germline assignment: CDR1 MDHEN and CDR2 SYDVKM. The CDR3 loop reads CASRKGLFSYEQYF. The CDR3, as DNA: TGTGCCAGCAGGAAGGGACTATTCTCCTACGAGCAGTACTTC.

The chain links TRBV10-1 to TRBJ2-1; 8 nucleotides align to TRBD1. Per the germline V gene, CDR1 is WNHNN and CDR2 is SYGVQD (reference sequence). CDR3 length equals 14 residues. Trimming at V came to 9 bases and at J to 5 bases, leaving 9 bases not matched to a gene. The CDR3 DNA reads TGCGCCAGTTCAGGGGGCGCGGTCCACAATGAGCAGTTCTTC. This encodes CASSGGAVHNEQFF.

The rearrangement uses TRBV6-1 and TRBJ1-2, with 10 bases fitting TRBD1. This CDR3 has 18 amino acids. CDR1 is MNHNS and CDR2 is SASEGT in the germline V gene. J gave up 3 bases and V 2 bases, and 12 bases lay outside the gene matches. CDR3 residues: CASSESGDRGVQDYGYTF. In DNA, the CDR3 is TGTGCCAGCAGTGAATCAGGGGACAGGGGAGTTCAGGACTATGGCTACACCTTC.

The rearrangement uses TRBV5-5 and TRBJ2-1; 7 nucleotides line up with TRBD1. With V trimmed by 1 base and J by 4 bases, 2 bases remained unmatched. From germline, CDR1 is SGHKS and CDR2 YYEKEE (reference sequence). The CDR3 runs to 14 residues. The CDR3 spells CASSLRDSYNEQFF. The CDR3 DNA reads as TGTGCCAGCAGCTTGAGGGACAGTTACAATGAGCAGTTCTTC. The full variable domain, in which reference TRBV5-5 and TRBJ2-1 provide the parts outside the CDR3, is DAGVTQSPTHLIKTRGQQVTLRCSPISGHKSVSWYQQVLGQGPQFIFQYYEKEERGRGNFPDRFSARQFPNYSSELNVNALLLGDSALYLCASSLRDSYNEQFFGPGTRLTVL.

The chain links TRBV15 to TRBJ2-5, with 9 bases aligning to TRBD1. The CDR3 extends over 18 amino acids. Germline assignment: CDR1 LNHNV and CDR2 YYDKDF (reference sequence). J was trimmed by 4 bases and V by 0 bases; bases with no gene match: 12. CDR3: CATSRDWGQGMRGETQYF. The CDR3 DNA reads TGTGCCACCAGCAGAGACTGGGGACAGGGTATGAGGGGAGAGACCCAGTACTTC.

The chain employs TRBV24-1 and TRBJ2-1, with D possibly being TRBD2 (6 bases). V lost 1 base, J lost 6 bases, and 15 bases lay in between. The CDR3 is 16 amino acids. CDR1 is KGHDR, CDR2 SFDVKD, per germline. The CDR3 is CATSDLRFGGTNEQFF. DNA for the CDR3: TGTGCCACCAGTGATTTAAGGTTTGGAGGGACCAATGAGCAGTTCTTC.

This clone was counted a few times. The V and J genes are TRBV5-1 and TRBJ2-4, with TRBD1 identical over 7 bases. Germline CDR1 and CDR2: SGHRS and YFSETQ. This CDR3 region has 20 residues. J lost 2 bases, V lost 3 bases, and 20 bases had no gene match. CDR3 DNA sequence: TGCGCCAGCAGCTCAGGACAGGCTTTTGATCACCCTCTGACCAAAAACATTCAGTACTTC. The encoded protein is CASSSGQAFDHPLTKNIQYF.

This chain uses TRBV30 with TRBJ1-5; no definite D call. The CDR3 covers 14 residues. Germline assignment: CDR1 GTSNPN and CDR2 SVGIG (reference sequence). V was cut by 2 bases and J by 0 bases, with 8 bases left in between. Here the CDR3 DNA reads TGTGCCTGGAGTATCGGAGCTAGCAATCAGCCCCAGCATTTT. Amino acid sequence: CAWSIGASNQPQHF.

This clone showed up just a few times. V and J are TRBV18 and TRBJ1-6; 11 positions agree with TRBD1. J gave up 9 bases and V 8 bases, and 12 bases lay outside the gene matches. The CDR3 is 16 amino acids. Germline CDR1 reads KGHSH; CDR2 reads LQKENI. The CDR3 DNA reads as TGTGCCAGCGTATGGACAGGGGGCGCGGAAAGTTCACCCCTCCACTTT. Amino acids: CASVWTGGAESSPLHF.

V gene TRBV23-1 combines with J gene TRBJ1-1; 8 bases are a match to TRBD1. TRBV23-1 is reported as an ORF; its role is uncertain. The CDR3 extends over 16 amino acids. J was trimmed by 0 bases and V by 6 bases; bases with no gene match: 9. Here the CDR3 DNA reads TGCGCCAGCAGACGGCAGGGGGCAAGGATGAACACTGAAGCTTTCTTT. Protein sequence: CASRRQGARMNTEAFF.

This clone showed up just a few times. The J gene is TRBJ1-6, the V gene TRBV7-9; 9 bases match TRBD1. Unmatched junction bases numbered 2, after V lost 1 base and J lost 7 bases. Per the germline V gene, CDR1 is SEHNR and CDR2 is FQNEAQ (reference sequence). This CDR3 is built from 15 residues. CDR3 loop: CASSLGDRVNSPLHF. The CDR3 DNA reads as TGTGCCAGCAGCTTAGGGGACAGGGTCAATTCACCCCTCCACTTT.

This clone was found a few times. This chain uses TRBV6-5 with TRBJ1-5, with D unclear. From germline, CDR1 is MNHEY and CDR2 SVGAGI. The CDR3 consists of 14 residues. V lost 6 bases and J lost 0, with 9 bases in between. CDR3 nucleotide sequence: TGTGCCAGCAGAAAAATCTATAGCAATCAGCCCCAGCATTTT. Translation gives CASRKIYSNQPQHF.

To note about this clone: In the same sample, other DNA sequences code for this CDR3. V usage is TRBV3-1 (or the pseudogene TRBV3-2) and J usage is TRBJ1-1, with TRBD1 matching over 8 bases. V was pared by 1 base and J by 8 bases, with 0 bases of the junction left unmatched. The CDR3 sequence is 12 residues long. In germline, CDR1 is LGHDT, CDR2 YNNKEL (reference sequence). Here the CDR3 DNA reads TGTGCCAGCAGCCAAGGACAGGGGGAAGCTTTCTTT. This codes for CASSQGQGEAFF.

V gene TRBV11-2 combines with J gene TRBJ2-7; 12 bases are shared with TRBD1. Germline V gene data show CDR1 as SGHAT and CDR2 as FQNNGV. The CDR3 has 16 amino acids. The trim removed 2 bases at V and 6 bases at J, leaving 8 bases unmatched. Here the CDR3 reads CASSLRDRGLLREQYF. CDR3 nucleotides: TGTGCCAGCAGCTTAAGGGACAGGGGGCTACTACGCGAGCAGTACTTC.

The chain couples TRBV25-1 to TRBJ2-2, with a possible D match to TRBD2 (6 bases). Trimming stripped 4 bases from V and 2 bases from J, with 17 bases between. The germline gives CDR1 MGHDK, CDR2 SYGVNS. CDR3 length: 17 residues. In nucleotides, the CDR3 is TGTGCCAGCAGTGGGGGGGAACTTCTTGACAACACCGGGGAGCTGTTTTTT. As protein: CASSGGELLDNTGELFF.

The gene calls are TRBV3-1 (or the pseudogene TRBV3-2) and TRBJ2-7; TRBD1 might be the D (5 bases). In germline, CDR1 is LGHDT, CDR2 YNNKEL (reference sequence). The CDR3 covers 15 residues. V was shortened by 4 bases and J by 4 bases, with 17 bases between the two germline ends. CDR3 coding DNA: TGTGCCAGCAGCCGTCGACAGAATGCCGGTTACGAGCAGTACTTC. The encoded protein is CASSRRQNAGYEQYF.

This CDR3 is CASSRTGLVGYTF. CDR3 sequence (DNA): TGTGCCAGCAGCCGGACAGGACTCGTCGGCTACACCTTC. The chain links TRBV6-5 to TRBJ1-2, with 7 bases identical to TRBD1. Trimming cost V 6 bases and J 8 bases; bases outside gene matches: 9. Per germline, CDR1 MNHEY and CDR2 SVGAGI. This CDR3 comprises 13 residues.

The CDR3 sequence: CASSLSTRGLDYGYTF. The CDR3 nucleotides are TGTGCCAGTAGTCTCAGTACCAGGGGGCTCGACTATGGCTACACCTTC. The chain combines TRBV19 with TRBJ1-2; 8 positions agree with TRBD1. J gave up 3 bases and V 5 bases, and 11 bases lay outside the gene matches. The CDR3 extends over 16 amino acids. Per the germline V gene, CDR1 is LNHDA and CDR2 is SQIVND (reference sequence).

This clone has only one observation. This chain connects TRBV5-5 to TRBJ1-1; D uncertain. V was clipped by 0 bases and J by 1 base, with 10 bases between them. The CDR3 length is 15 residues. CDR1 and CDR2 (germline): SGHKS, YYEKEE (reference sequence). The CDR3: CASSLGGLRNTEAFF. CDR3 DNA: TGTGCCAGCAGCTTGGGCGGGTTAAGGAACACTGAAGCTTTCTTT.

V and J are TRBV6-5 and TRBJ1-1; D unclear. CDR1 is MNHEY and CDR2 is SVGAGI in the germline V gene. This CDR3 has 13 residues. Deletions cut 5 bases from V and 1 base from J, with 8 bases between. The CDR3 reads CASSLTENTEAFF. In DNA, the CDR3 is TGTGCCAGCAGTCTAACAGAGAACACTGAAGCTTTCTTT.

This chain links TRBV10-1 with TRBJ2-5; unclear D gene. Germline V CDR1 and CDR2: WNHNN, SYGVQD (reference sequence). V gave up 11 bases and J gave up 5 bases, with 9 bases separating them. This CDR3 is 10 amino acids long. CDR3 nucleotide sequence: TGCGCCGGCCTGAGGGAGACCCAGTACTTC. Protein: CAGLRETQYF.

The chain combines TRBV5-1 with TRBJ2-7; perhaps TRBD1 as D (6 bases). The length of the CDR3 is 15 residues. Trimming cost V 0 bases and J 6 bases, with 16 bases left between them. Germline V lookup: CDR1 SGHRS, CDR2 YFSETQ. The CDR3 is CASSLAAGDFGEQYF. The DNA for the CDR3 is TGCGCCAGCAGCTTGGCGGCAGGGGATTTCGGCGAGCAGTACTTC.

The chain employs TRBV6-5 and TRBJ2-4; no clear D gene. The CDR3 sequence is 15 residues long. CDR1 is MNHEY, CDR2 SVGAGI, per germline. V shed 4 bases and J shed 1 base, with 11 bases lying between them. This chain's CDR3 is CASSSTGWAKNIQYF. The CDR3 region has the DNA TGTGCCAGCAGTTCCACGGGTTGGGCCAAAAACATTCAGTACTTC.

This chain's CDR3 is CASSLAEQGNYEQYF. The CDR3 bases are TGCGCCAGCAGCTTGGCCGAACAGGGAAACTACGAGCAGTACTTC. The chain joins TRBV5-1 to TRBJ2-7; D perhaps matches TRBD1 (6 bases). V was shortened by 0 bases and J by 3 bases, with 13 bases between the two germline ends. The CDR3 loop spans 15 amino acids. Germline V gene data show CDR1 as SGHRS and CDR2 as YFSETQ.

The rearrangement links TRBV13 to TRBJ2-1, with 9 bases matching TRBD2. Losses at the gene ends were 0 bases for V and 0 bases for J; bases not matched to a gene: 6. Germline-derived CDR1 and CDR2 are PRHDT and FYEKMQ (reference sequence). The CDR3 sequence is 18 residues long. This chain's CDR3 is CASSLGLGLASSYNEQFF. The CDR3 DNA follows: TGTGCCAGCAGCTTAGGCCTCGGACTAGCGTCCTCCTACAATGAGCAGTTCTTC.

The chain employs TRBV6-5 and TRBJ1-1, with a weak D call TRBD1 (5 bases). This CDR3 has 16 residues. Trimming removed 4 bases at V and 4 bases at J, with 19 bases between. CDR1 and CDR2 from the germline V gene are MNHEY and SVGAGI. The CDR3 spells CASSWDFQKGGTEAFF. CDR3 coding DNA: TGTGCCAGCAGTTGGGACTTCCAAAAGGGTGGCACTGAAGCTTTCTTT.

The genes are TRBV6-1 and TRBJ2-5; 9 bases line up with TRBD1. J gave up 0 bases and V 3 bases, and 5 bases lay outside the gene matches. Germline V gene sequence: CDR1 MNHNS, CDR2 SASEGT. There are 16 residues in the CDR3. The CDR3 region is CASSERQGGYQETQYF. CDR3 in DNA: TGTGCCAGCAGTGAGCGACAGGGGGGGTACCAAGAGACCCAGTACTTC.

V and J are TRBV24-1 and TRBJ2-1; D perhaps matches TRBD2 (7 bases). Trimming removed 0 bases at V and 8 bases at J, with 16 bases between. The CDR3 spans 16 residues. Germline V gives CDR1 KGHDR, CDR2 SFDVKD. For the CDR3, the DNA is TGTGCCACCAGTGATTTGGGGGGGGCTACGTACGATGAGCAGTTCTTC. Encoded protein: CATSDLGGATYDEQFF.